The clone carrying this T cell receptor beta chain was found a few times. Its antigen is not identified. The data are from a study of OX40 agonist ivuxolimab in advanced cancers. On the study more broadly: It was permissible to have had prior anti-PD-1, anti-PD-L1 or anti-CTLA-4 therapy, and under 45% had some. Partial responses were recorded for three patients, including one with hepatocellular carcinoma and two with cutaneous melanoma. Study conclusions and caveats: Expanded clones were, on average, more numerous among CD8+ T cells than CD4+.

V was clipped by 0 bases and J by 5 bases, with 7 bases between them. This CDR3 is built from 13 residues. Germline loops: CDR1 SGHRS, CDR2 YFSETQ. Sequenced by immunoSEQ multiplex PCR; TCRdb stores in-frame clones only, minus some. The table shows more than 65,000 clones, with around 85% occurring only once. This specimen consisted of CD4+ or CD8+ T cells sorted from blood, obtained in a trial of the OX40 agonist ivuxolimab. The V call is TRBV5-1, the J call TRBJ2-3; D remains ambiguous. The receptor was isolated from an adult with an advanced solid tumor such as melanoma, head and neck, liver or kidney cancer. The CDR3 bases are TGCGCCAGCAGCTTGGAAGACAAAGATACGCAGTATTTT. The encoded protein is CASSLEDKDTQYF.